The 25 T cell receptor beta chains below were found in one sample sequenced in a study of blood T cell repertoires in COVID-19. Libraries were prepared by immunoSEQ multiplex PCR; TCRdb keeps only in-frame clonotypes and omits some of them. In the table there are around 180,000 clones, around 90% of which are singletons. Sequences were obtained from peripheral blood. All receptors derive from a man aged 55-75 years with acute or convalescent COVID-19.

The J gene is TRBJ2-1, the V gene TRBV5-1; D ambiguous. The CDR3 runs to 14 residues. Germline V gene lookup returns CDR1 SGHRS and CDR2 YFSETQ. The germline V and J ends were trimmed by 0 bases and 2 bases, with 6 bases remaining between them. The CDR3 spells CASSLATAYNEQFF. The CDR3, as DNA: TGCGCCAGCAGCTTGGCTACAGCCTACAATGAGCAGTTCTTC.

The chain has TRBV9 and TRBJ2-1; a possible D gene is TRBD1 (5 bases). V gave up 0 bases and J gave up 6 bases, with 10 bases separating them. Germline-derived CDR1 and CDR2 are SGDLS and YYNGEE. The CDR3 has 14 residues. The CDR3 region is CASSVVAGSNEQFF. The CDR3 DNA follows: TGTGCCAGCAGCGTAGTGGCAGGGTCCAATGAGCAGTTCTTC.

This clone was detected only once. The CDR3 loop is CASSSPFGNTIYF. The CDR3 bases are TGCGCCAGCAGCTCTCCCTTTGGAAACACCATATATTTT. The chain employs TRBV5-1 and TRBJ1-3; D call uncertain. Trimming shortened V by 3 bases and J by 3 bases, and 7 bases separated the two germline ends. The germline V gene has CDR1 SGHRS and CDR2 YFSETQ. The CDR3 is 13 amino acids.

The V gene is TRBV9, the J gene TRBJ2-3; 9 bases fit TRBD2. The CDR3 sequence is 15 residues long. Germline lookup yields CDR1 SGDLS and CDR2 YYNGEE. The ends lost 7 bases at V and 7 bases at J; junction bases unmatched: 13. CDR3 amino acids: CASQRASGDHHTQYF. The CDR3 nucleotides read TGTGCCAGCCAGCGGGCTAGCGGGGACCATCATACGCAGTATTTT.

The chain employs TRBV7-9 and TRBJ1-6; 8 bases align to TRBD1. Germline lookup yields CDR1 SEHNR and CDR2 FQNEAQ (reference sequence). J was trimmed by 6 bases and V by 1 base; bases with no gene match: 2. This CDR3 comprises 15 residues. The CDR3 loop is CASSLGTGLNSPLHF. CDR3 coding DNA: TGTGCCAGCAGCTTAGGGACAGGGCTTAATTCACCCCTCCACTTT.

V gene TRBV6-5 combines with J gene TRBJ1-5; D gene unclear. Germline CDR1 reads MNHEY; CDR2 reads SVGAGI. Trimming removed 5 bases from V and 2 bases from J, with 13 bases in between. The CDR3 has 15 amino acids. The CDR3 nucleotides read TGTGCCAGCAGTAGGACGTGGGAGGGCAATCAGCCCCAGCATTTT. Translation: CASSRTWEGNQPQHF.

A single count supports this clone. The V call is TRBV27, the J call TRBJ1-2; a possible D gene is TRBD1 (6 bases). The germline V and J ends were trimmed by 3 bases and 2 bases, with 28 bases remaining between them. This CDR3 contains 20 residues. Per the germline V gene, CDR1 is MNHEY and CDR2 is SMNVEV (reference sequence). As DNA, the CDR3 is TGTGCCAGCAGTTTGCGTCCTCGGACAGAAAGGGCATGGGGGAACTATGGCTACACCTTC. It specifies CASSLRPRTERAWGNYGYTF.

This chain connects TRBV29-1 to TRBJ1-1, with D possibly being TRBD1 (5 bases). The V end was cut by 3 bases, the J end by 7 bases, with 12 bases between. Germline V gene sequence: CDR1 SQVTM, CDR2 ANQGSEA. This CDR3 contains 12 residues. CDR3 nucleotides: TGCAGCGTTGAGAGCCAGGGCGTTGAAGCTTTCTTT. Its translation is CSVESQGVEAFF.

The chain employs TRBV2 and TRBJ2-5, with D unclear. V was pared by 4 bases and J by 5 bases, with 11 bases between. Per the germline V gene, CDR1 is SNHLY and CDR2 is FYNNEI. The CDR3 spans 13 residues. CDR3 sequence reads: CASSVLGWETQYF. The CDR3 coding sequence is TGTGCCAGCAGTGTTCTGGGCTGGGAGACCCAGTACTTC.

The rearrangement links TRBV30 to TRBJ1-3; D call uncertain. The CDR3 contains 13 residues. The V end was cut by 6 bases, the J end by 0 bases, with 9 bases between. Germline V gene data show CDR1 as GTSNPN and CDR2 as SVGIG (reference sequence). The CDR3, as DNA: TGTGCCTGCGACAAGCACTCTGGAAACACCATATATTTT. It encodes CACDKHSGNTIYF. The complete variable domain, with remaining parts taken from reference TRBV30 and TRBJ1-3, reads SQTIHQWPATLVQPVGSPLSLECTVEGTSNPNLYWYRQAAGRGLQLLFYSVGIGQISSEVPQNLSASRPQDRQFILSSKKLLLSDSGFYLCACDKHSGNTIYFGEGSWLTVV.

The V gene is TRBV5-1, the J gene TRBJ2-3; TRBD2 is a possible D gene (5 bases). CDR1 is SGHRS, CDR2 YFSETQ, per germline. Trimming took off 4 bases at V and 1 base at J, with 13 bases between the two ends. The CDR3 is 15 residues long. CDR3 loop: CASSPPRGGTDTQYF. CDR3 in DNA: TGCGCCAGCAGCCCGCCCCGGGGTGGCACAGATACGCAGTATTTT. Using reference TRBV5-1 and TRBJ2-3 for the parts outside the CDR3, the full variable domain is KAGVTQTPRYLIKTRGQQVTLSCSPISGHRSVSWYQQTPGQGLQFLFEYFSETQRNKGNFPGRFSGRQFSNSRSEMNVSTLELGDSALYLCASSPPRGGTDTQYFGPGTRLTVL.

V usage is TRBV7-8 and J usage is TRBJ1-2, with TRBD1 matching over 9 bases. Losses at the gene ends were 5 bases for V and 4 bases for J; bases not matched to a gene: 14. Germline V gene lookup returns CDR1 SGHVS and CDR2 FQNEAQ. This CDR3 is built from 17 residues. This chain's CDR3 is CASSPHPGQGDSYGYTF. The CDR3 DNA follows: TGTGCCAGCAGCCCACACCCGGGACAGGGCGATAGCTATGGCTACACCTTC. Full variable domain (rest looked up from reference TRBV7-8 and TRBJ1-2): GAGVSQSPRYKVAKRGQDVALRCDPISGHVSLFWYQQALGQGPEFLTYFQNEAQLDKSGLPSDRFFAERPEGSVSTLKIQRTQQEDSAVYLCASSPHPGQGDSYGYTFGSGTRLTVV.

The chain has TRBV7-9 and TRBJ1-1; D uncertain. CDR1 and CDR2 (germline): SEHNR, FQNEAQ (reference sequence). Trimming stripped 3 bases from V and 0 bases from J, with 14 bases between. The CDR3 totals 16 residues. This CDR3 reads CASSFPAREVNTEAFF. CDR3 nucleotides: TGTGCCAGCAGCTTCCCCGCGAGGGAGGTGAACACTGAAGCTTTCTTT.

In its sample, this clone was seen a few times. This chain joins TRBV6-2 or TRBV6-3 and TRBJ2-3, with TRBD1 matching 9 bases. The CDR3 is 14 amino acids. In germline, CDR1 is MNHEY, CDR2 SVGEGT. J lost 2 bases, V lost 4 bases, and 1 base had no gene match. The CDR3 region is CASSWDRVTDTQYF. The DNA of the CDR3 is TGTGCCAGCAGTTGGGACAGGGTCACAGATACGCAGTATTTT.

J is TRBJ2-7 and V is TRBV29-1; D may be TRBD1 (5 bases). V lost 0 bases and J 4 bases, leaving 25 bases between the germline ends. Germline V lookup: CDR1 SQVTM, CDR2 ANQGSEA. The CDR3 has 18 residues. The CDR3 DNA sequence: TGCAGCGTTGAAGATAACCCCCCCCTGAAAGGGGAAGGTTACGAGCAGTACGTC. Amino acid sequence: CSVEDNPPLKGEGYEQYV.

The chain uses TRBV7-3 and TRBJ1-1; a weak D match, TRBD1 (5 bases). Trimming removed 5 bases from V and 10 bases from J, with 17 bases in between. This CDR3 is built from 13 residues. Germline V CDR1 and CDR2: SGHTA, FQGTGA. This chain's CDR3 is CASSPRAGRRAFF. CDR3 bases: TGTGCCAGCAGCCCGAGGGCGGGGCGAAGAGCTTTCTTT.

The rearrangement uses TRBV7-8 and TRBJ2-3; weak D call: TRBD1 (8 bases). Germline CDR1 is SGHVS and CDR2 is FQNEAQ. V was cut by 5 bases and J by 5 bases, with 17 bases left in between. The CDR3 extends over 15 amino acids. The CDR3 sequence is CASSRSQGGGDTQYF. The CDR3 region has the DNA TGTGCCAGCAGCCGTTCACAGGGGGGGGGAGATACGCAGTATTTT.

In this sample, this clone turned up once. J is TRBJ1-5 and V is TRBV28, with D tentatively TRBD1 (6 bases). This CDR3 comprises 14 residues. Deletions cut 11 bases from V and 5 bases from J, with 19 bases between. CDR1 and CDR2 from the germline V gene are MDHEN and SYDVKM. CDR3 DNA: TGTGCCGCTTACGGACAGATGGGGCATCAGCCCCAGCATTTT. Protein: CAAYGQMGHQPQHF.

The J gene is TRBJ1-2, the V gene TRBV27; D is unclear. From germline, CDR1 is MNHEY and CDR2 SMNVEV (reference sequence). V lost 4 bases and J 2 bases, leaving 8 bases between the germline ends. This CDR3 contains 13 residues. CDR3 coding DNA: TGTGCCAGCAGTTATAACACCAACTATGGCTACACCTTC. Translation: CASSYNTNYGYTF.

The CDR3 bases are TGTGCCAGCCACCTAGGGCAGGACTTCTATGGCTACACCTTC. Its protein is CASHLGQDFYGYTF. This chain joins TRBV6-5 and TRBJ1-2; D is unresolved. There are 14 residues in the CDR3. CDR1 and CDR2 (germline): MNHEY, SVGAGI. V was cut by 8 bases and J by 4 bases, with 17 bases left in between.

The chain carries TRBV30 and TRBJ2-7; maybe TRBD2 (6 bases). This CDR3 comprises 13 residues. The V end lost 3 bases, the J end lost 9 bases, and 18 bases lay between the germline ends. Looked up from germline, CDR1 is GTSNPN and CDR2 is SVGIG (reference sequence). The CDR3 is CAWSPGPERAQYF. The CDR3 bases are TGTGCCTGGAGCCCCGGGCCCGAGCGGGCGCAGTACTTC.

V is TRBV9 and J is TRBJ2-7; D possibly corresponds to TRBD2 (5 bases). The germline gives CDR1 SGDLS, CDR2 YYNGEE. V was pared by 7 bases and J by 5 bases, with 16 bases between. The CDR3 contains 13 residues. The CDR3 DNA follows: TGTGCCAGCGGAACGGGATTGGGCCACGAGCAGTACTTC. Amino acids: CASGTGLGHEQYF.

Worth noting for this clone: Other DNA variants within this sample encode the same CDR3. This sequence joins TRBV5-1 and TRBJ1-2, with 8 positions matching TRBD1. Looked up from germline, CDR1 is SGHRS and CDR2 is YFSETQ. The J segment lost 2 bases and the V segment lost 1 base, leaving 1 base of the junction unmatched. The CDR3 spans 14 residues. The CDR3 DNA is TGCGCCAGCAGCTTGACAGGGGGGAACTATGGCTACACCTTC. Its translation: CASSLTGGNYGYTF.

The rearrangement joins TRBV20-1 to TRBJ1-1; D not resolved. The length of the CDR3 is 11 residues. Deletions cut 0 bases from V and 9 bases from J, with 8 bases between. The germline CDR1 and CDR2 sequences are DFQATT and SNEGSKA (reference sequence). The CDR3 region is CSARERRKAFF. The CDR3 nucleotides read TGCAGTGCTAGAGAACGCAGGAAAGCTTTCTTT.

This clone was counted between two and nine times. This chain uses TRBV4-1 with TRBJ1-5; weak D call: TRBD1 (6 bases). Germline-derived CDR1 and CDR2 are MGHRA and YSYEKL. With 3 bases removed from V and 2 bases from J, the gap between germline ends came to 11 bases. This CDR3 comprises 15 residues. CDR3 loop: CASSQAGERNQPQHF. The CDR3 DNA reads as TGCGCCAGCAGCCAGGCAGGGGAACGCAATCAGCCCCAGCATTTT.